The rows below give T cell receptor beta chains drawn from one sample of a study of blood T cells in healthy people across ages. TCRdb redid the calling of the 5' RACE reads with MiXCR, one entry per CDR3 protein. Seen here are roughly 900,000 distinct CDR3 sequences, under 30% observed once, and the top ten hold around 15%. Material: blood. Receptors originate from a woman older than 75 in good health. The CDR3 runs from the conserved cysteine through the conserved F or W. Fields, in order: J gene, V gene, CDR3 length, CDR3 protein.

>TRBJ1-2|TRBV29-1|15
CSVDARTGGLYGYTF
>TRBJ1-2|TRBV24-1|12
CATSDGRDGYTF
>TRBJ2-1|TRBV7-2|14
CAISTGGSYNEQFF
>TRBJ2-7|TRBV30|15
CAQSPLPAGVGEQYF
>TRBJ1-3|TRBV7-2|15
CATQPTVVSGNTIYF
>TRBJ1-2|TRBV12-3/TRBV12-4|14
CASSRQADSYGYTF
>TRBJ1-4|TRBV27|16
CASSRRQGSTNEKLFF
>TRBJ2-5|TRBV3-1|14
CASSQADSLEAQYF
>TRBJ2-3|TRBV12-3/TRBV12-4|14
CASNLAVRADVQYF
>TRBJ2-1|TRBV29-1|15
CSATTGTGWVNEQFF
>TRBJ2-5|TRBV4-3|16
CASSQDIISGQETQYF
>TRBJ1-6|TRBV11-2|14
CASSLILGGSPLHF
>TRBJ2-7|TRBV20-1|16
CSARDPGQGRGYEQYF
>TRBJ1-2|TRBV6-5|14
CASARRGQNYGYTF
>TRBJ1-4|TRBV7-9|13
CASSPGVKEKLFF
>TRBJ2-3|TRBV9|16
CASSIEGRGGTDTQYF
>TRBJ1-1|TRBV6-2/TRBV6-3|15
CASSYSGVMSTEAFF
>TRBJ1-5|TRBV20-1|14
CSAIGGNSNQPQHF
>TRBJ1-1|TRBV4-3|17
CASSQEDRGRKNTEAFF
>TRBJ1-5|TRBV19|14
CASKETGTYQPQHF
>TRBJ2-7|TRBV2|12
CASSGQGYEQYF
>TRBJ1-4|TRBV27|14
CASSFGQGAEKRFF
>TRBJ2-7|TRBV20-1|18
CSARRPRGGAGDSYEQYF
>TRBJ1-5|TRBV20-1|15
CSAWFQQGAYQPQHF
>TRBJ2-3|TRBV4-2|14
CASSQEPGSDTQYF
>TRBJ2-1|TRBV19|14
CASSTISSNNEQFF
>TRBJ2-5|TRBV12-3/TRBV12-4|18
CASSPLYLNIAAQETQYF
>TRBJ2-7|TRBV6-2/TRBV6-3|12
CASSSSSRAKYF
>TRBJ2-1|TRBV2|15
CASRETVAVYNEQFF
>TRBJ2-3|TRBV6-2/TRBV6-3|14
CASSYSLARNTQYF
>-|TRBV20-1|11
CSASEKETQYF
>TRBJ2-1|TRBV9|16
CASSVDSGDSYNEQFF
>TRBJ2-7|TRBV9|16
CASSVATGGLNYEQYF
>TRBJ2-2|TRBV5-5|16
CASSSAGADNTGELFF
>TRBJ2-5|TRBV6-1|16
CASSEYGRGVQETQYF
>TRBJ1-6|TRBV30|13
CAWSIRTGRPLHF
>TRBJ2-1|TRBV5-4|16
CASSPETDLPGNEQFF
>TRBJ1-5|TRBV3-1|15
CASSRGGGSNQPQHF
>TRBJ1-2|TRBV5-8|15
CASSWKGIGNYGYTF
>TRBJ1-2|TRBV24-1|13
CATSDSPGYGYTF
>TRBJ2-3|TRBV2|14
CASRLDSGRVAQYF
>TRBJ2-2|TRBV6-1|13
CASSETNTGELFF
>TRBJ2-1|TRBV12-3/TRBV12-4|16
CASSYITSGRGNEQFF